The clone carrying this T cell receptor (delta chain) is deemed large. These data come from a study of gamma-delta T cells after stem cell transplantation. Germline lookup yields CDR1 GEAIGNYY and CDR2 EKD. The CDR3 spans 15 residues. V was pared by 0 bases and J by 0 bases, with 10 bases between. TCRdb re-called the RT-PCR reads via CATT. The table lists over a thousand delta-chain clones, around 5% of them singletons. Sequencing was carried out using gamma-delta T cells. The gene calls are TRDV2 and TRDJ1; D remains unclear. The receptor comes from a human donor. It is not recorded whose cells these are; they may come from a transplant donor. The CDR3 loop is CACDTLLNHTDKLIF. CDR3 DNA sequence: TGTGCCTGTGACACCCTACTAAACCACACCGATAAACTCATCTTT.